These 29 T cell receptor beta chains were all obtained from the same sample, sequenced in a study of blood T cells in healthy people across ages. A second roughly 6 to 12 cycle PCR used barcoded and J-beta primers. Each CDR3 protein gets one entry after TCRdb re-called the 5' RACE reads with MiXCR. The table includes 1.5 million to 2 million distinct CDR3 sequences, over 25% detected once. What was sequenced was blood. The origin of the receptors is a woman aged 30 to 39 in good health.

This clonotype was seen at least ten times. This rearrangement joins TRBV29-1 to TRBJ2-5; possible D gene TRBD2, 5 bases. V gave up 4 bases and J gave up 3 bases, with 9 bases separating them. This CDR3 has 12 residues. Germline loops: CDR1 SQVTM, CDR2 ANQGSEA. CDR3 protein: CSVGTGKETQYF. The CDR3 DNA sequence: TGCAGCGTTGGGACGGGAAAAGAGACCCAGTACTTC.

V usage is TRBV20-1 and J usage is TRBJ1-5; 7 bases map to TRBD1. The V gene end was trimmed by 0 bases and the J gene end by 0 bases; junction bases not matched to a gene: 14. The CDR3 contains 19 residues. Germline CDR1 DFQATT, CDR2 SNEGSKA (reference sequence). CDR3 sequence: CSARERNPGGSYSNQPQHF. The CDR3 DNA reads TGCAGTGCTAGAGAAAGGAACCCAGGGGGAAGTTATAGCAATCAGCCCCAGCATTTT.

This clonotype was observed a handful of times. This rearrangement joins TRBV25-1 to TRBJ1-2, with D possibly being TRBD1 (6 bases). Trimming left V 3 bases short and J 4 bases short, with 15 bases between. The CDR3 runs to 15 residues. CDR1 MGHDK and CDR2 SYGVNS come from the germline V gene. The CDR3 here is CASSDFGAQGYGYTF. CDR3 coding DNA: TGTGCCAGCAGTGACTTCGGGGCACAGGGCTATGGCTACACCTTC.

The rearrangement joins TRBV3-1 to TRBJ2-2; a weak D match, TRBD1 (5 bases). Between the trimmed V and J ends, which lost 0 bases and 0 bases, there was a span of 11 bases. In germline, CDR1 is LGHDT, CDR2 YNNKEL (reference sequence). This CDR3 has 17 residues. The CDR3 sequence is CASSQDYRTSNTGELFF. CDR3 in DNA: TGTGCCAGCAGCCAAGATTACAGGACCTCGAACACCGGGGAGCTGTTTTTT.

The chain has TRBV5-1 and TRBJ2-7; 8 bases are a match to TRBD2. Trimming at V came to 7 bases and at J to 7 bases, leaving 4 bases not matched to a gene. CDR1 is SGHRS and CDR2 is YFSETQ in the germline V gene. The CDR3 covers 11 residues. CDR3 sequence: CASPREVEQYF. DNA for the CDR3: TGCGCCAGCCCGCGGGAGGTTGAGCAGTACTTC.

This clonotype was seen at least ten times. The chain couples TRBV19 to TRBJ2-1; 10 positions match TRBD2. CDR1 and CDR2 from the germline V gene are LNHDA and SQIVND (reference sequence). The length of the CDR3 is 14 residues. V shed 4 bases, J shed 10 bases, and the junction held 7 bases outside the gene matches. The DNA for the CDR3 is TGTGCCAGTAGTAGCACTAGCGGGACGGAGGAGCAGTTCTTC. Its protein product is CASSSTSGTEEQFF.

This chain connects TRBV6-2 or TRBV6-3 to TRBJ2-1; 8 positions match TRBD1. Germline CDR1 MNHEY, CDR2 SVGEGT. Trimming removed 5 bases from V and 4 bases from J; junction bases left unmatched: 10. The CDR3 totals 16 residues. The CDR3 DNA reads TGTGCCAGCAGTAAACCTACAGGGGGTACTTACAATGAGCAGTTCTTC. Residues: CASSKPTGGTYNEQFF.

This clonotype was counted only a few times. For the CDR3, the DNA is TGTGCCAGCAGTGGCGGTAGCGGTGTGCAAGAGCAGTACTTC. It specifies CASSGGSGVQEQYF. The chain uses TRBV2 and TRBJ2-7, with D possibly being TRBD2 (6 bases). Germline V gene lookup returns CDR1 SNHLY and CDR2 FYNNEI. The V and J ends lost 4 bases and 7 bases respectively, with 17 bases between them. The CDR3 contains 14 residues. Together with reference TRBV2 and TRBJ2-7, the CDR3 gives the full variable domain: EPEVTQTPSHQVTQMGQEVILRCVPISNHLYFYWYRQILGQKVEFLVSFYNNEISEKSEIFDDQFSVERPDGSNFTLKIRSTKLEDSAMYFCASSGGSGVQEQYFGPGTRLTVT.

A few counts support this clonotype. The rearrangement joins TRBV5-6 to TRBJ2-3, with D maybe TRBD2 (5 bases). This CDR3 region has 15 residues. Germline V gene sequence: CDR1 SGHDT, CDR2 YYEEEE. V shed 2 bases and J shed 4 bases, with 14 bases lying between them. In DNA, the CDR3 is TGTGCCAGCAGCTTTGAAATAGCGCTCTCAGATACGCAGTATTTT. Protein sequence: CASSFEIALSDTQYF.

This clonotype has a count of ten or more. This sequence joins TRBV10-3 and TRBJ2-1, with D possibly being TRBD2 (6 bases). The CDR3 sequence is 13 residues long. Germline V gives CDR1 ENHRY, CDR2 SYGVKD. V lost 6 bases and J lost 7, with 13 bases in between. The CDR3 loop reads CAISRGTLNEQFF. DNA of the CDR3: TGTGCCATCAGCCGCGGGACGCTTAATGAGCAGTTCTTC.

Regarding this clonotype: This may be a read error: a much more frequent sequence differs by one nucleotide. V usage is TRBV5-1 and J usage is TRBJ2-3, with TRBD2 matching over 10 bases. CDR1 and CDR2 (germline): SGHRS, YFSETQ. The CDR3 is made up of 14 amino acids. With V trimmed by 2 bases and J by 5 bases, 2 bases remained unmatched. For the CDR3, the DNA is TGCGCCAGCAGCTTTAGACTAGCGGGAGATACGCAGTATTTT. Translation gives CASSFRLAGDTQYF.

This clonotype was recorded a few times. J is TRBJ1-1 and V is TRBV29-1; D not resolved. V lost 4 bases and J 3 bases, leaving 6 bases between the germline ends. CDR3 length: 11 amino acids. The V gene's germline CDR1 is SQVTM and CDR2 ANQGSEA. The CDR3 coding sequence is TGCAGCGTTGCTCGACACACTGAAGCTTTCTTT. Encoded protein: CSVARHTEAFF.

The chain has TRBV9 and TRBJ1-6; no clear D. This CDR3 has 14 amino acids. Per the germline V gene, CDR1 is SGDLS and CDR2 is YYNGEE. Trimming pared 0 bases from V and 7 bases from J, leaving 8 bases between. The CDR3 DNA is TGTGCCAGCAGCGTAGTGGAAGAAAATTCACCCCTCCACTTT. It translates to CASSVVEENSPLHF.

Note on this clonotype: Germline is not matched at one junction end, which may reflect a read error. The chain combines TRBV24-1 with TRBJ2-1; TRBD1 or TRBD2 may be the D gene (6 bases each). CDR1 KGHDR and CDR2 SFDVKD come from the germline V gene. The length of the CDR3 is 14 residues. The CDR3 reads CATGEGGKYNEQFF. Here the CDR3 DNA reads TGTGCCACCGGTGAGGGGGGTAAATACAATGAGCAGTTCTTC.

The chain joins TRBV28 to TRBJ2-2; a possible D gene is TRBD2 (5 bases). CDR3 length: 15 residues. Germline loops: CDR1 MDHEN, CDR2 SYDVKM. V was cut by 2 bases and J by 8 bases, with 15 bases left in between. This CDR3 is CASSLTEAARGELFF. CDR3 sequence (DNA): TGTGCCAGCAGTTTAACGGAGGCAGCCAGGGGGGAGCTGTTTTTT.

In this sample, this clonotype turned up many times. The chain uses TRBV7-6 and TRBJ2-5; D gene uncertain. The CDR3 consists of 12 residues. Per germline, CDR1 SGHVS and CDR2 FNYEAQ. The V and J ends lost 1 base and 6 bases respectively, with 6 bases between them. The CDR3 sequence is CASSLESKTQYF. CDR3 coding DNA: TGTGCCAGCAGCTTAGAGTCCAAGACCCAGTACTTC.

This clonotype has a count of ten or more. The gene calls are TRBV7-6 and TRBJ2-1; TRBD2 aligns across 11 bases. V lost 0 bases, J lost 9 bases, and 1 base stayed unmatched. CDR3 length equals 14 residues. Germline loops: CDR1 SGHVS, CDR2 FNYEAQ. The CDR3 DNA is TGTGCCAGCAGCTTAGCCGGGACTAGCGGTGAGCAGTTCTTC. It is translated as CASSLAGTSGEQFF.

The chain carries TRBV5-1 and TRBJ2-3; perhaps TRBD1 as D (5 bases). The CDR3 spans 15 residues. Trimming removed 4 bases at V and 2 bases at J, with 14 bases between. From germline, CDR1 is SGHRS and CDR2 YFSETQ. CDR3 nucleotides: TGCGCCAGCAGCAAGCAGGGTACCGACACAGATACGCAGTATTTT. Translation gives CASSKQGTDTDTQYF.

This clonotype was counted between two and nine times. The CDR3 reads CASSRLAVPLEQYF. The CDR3 DNA sequence: TGTGCCAGTAGCCGACTAGCGGTCCCTCTCGAGCAGTACTTC. The chain links TRBV19 to TRBJ2-7; 9 bases are shared with TRBD2. Germline V gene lookup returns CDR1 LNHDA and CDR2 SQIVND (reference sequence). V lost 6 bases and J lost 6; bases outside the gene matches: 9. The CDR3 is 14 residues long.

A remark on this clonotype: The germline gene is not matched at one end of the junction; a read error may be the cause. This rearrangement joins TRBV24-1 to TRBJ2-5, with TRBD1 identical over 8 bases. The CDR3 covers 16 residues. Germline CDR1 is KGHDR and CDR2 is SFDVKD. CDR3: CATSDPGTGGGEAQYF. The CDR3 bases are TGTGCCACCAGTGATCCCGGGACAGGCGGAGGAGAGGCCCAGTACTTC.

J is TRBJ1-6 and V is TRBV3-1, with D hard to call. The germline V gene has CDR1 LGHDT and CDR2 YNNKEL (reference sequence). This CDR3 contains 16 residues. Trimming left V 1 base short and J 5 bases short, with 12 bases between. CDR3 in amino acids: CASSQGRGGNNSPLHF. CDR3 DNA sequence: TGTGCCAGCAGCCAAGGACGGGGAGGCAATAATTCACCCCTCCACTTT. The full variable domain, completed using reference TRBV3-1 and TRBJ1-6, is DTAVSQTPKYLVTQMGNDKSIKCEQNLGHDTMYWYKQDSKKFLKIMFSYNNKELIINETVPNRFSPKSPDKAHLNLHINSLELGDSAVYFCASSQGRGGNNSPLHFGNGTRLTVT.

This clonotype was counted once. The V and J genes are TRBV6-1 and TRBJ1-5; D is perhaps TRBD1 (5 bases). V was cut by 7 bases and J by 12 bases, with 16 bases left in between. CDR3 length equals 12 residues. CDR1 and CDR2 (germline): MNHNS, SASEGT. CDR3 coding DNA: TGTGCCAGCATTGAGGGGTCTGACGACCAGCATTTT. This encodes CASIEGSDDQHF.

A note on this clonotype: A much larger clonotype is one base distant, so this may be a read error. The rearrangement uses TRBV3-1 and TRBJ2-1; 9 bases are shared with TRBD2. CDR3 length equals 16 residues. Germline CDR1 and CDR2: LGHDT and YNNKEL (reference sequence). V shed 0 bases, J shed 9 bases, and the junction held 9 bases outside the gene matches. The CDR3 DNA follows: TGTGCCAGCAGCCAAGATTGGATTAGCGGGAGCAGTGAGCAGTTCTTC. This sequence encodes CASSQDWISGSSEQFF.

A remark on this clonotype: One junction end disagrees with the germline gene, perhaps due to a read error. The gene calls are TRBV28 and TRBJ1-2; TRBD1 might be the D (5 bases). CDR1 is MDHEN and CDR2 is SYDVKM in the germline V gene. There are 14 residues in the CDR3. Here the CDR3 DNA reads TGTGCCAGCAGTCCCAGGGTCAGTAACCATGGCTACACCTTC. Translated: CASSPRVSNHGYTF.

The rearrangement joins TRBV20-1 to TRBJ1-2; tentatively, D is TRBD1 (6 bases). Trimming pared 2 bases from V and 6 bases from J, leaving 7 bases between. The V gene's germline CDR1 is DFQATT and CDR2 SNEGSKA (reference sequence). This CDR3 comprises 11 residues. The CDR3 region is CSARRGNGYTF. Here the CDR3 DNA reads TGCAGTGCTAGAAGGGGGAATGGCTACACCTTC.

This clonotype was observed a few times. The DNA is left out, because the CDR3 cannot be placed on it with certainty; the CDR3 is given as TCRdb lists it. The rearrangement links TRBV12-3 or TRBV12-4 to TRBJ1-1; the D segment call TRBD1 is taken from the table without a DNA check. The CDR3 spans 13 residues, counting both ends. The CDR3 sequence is CASSFLAGEGAFF.

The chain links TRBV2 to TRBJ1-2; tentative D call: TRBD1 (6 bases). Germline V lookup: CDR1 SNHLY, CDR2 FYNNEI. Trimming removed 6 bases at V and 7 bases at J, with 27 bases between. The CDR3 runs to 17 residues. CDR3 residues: CASSLQRGSLSRGGYTF. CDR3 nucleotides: TGTGCCAGCAGCCTACAAAGGGGGTCTCTTTCTCGGGGTGGCTACACCTTC.

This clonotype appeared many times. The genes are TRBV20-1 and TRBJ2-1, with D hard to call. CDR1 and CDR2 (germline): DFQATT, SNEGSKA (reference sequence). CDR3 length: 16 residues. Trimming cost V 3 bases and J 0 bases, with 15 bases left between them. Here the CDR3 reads CSASSSQQTSYNEQFF. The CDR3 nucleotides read TGCAGTGCTAGTAGCTCACAACAGACCTCCTACAATGAGCAGTTCTTC.

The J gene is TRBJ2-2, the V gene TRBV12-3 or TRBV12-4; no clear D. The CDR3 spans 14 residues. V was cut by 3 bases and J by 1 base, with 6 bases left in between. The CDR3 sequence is CASSFGQNTGELFF. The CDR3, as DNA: TGTGCCAGCAGTTTTGGGCAGAACACCGGGGAGCTGTTTTTT.